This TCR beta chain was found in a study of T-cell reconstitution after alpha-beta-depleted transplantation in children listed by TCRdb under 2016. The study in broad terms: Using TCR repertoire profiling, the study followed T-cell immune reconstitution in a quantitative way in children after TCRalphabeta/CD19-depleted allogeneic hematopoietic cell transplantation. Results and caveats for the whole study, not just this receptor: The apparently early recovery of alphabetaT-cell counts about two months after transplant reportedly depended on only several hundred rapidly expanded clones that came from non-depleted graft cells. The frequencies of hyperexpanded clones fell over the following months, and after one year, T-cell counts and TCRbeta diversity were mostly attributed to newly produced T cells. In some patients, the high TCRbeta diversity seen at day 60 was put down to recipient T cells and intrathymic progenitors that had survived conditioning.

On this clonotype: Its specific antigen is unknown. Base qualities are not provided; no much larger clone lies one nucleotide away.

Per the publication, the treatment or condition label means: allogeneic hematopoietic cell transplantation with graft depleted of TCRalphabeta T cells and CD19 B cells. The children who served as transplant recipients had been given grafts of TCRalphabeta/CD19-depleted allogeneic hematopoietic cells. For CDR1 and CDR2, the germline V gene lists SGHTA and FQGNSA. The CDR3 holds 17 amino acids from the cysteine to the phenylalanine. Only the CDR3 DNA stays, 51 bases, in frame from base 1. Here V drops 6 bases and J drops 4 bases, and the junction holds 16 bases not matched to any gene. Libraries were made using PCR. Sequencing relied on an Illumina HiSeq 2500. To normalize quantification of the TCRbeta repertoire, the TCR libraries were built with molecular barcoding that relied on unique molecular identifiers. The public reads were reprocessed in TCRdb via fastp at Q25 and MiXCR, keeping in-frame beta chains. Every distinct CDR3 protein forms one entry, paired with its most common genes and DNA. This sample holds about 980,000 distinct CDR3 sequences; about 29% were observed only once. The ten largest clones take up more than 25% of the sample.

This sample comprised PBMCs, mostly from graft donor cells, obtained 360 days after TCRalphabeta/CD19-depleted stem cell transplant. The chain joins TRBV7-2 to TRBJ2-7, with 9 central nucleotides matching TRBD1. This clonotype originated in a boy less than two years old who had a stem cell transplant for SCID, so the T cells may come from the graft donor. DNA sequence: TGTGCCAGCAGGCCCTGGCCGTCCGGACAGGGGACGTACGAGCAGTACTTC. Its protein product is CASRPWPSGQGTYEQYF.